The T cell receptor (beta chain) under discussion was sequenced for a study of breast tumors, draining lymph nodes, adjacent tissues. Study-level results: Tumor TCR diversity was below lymph nodes but above nontumor tissue. The data were judged consistent with most tumor T cells coming from lymph node and expanding in tumor.

About this clonotype itself: Its antigen is as yet unknown.

TCRdb reanalysed the multiplex PCR reads using MiXCR and keeps one entry per CDR3 protein. The data contain just over 30,000 distinct CDR3 sequences, about 60% of them singletons. Sequencing was carried out using breast tumor tissue. This sequence originates from a female donor with breast cancer. Some clones in this sample may be carry-over from other donors' samples.

The CDR3 DNA sequence: TGTGCCAGCAGCCAAGATAGGGGAGTGAGTACGCAGTATTTT. Residues: CASSQDRGVSTQYF. The chain employs TRBV14 and TRBJ2-3, with D possibly called TRBD1 or TRBD2 (5 bases each). The length of the CDR3 is 14 residues. Trimming stripped 0 bases from V and 8 bases from J, with 12 bases between. CDR1 and CDR2 from the germline V gene are SGHDN and FVKESK. The full variable domain, in which reference TRBV14 and TRBJ2-3 provide the parts outside the CDR3, is EAGVTQFPSHSVIEKGQTVTLRCDPISGHDNLYWYRRVMGKEIKFLLHFVKESKQDESGMPNNRFLAERTGGTYSTLKVQPAELEDSGVYFCASSQDRGVSTQYFGPGTRLTVL.